A selection of T cell receptor beta chains follows, all from one sample in a study of control samples from healthy donors and cancer patients. Repertoires were generated with immunoSEQ multiplex PCR, while TCRdb's copy carries only in-frame clones and drops some. The sample contains over 100,000 clones, roughly 92% of which appear only once. Sequencing was done on a sample of blood. These TCRs come from a man aged 18 to 29 in good health. Each CDR3 is given with its conserved first and last residue. The D gene is left open where the match is weak. Some rows mark clone size as missing; the rest say once, few, many or name a class of expanded clone.

j_gene: TRBJ1-2; v_gene: TRBV6-5; abundance: once; d_gene: -; CDR3nt: TGTGCCATCCATCGGGCCGCATCCTATGGCTACACCTTC; CDR3aa: CAIHRAASYGYTF
j_gene: TRBJ1-2; v_gene: TRBV6-5; abundance: -; d_gene: TRBD1; CDR3nt: TGTGCCAGCAGTTATTCAGACAGGGGAGGAGGCTACACCTTC; CDR3aa: CASSYSDRGGGYTF
j_gene: TRBJ2-5; v_gene: TRBV5-1; abundance: -; d_gene: TRBD2; CDR3nt: TGCGCCAGCAGCTTGGGCGGGGGAGAGACCCAGTACTTC; CDR3aa: CASSLGGGETQYF
j_gene: TRBJ1-6; v_gene: TRBV4-1; abundance: -; d_gene: -; CDR3nt: TGCGCCAGCAGCCAGCCCCTGGTGGGGCAATCACCCCTCCACTTT; CDR3aa: CASSQPLVGQSPLHF
j_gene: TRBJ2-5; v_gene: TRBV16; abundance: -; d_gene: TRBD1; CDR3nt: TGTGCCAGCAGCCACCCGGGACAGGGGGCACAGACCCAGTACTTC; CDR3aa: CASSHPGQGAQTQYF
j_gene: TRBJ2-3; v_gene: TRBV19; abundance: -; d_gene: -; CDR3nt: TGTGCCAGTAGGTTGTCACCCGTCGTAGATACGCAGTATTTT; CDR3aa: CASRLSPVVDTQYF
j_gene: TRBJ2-3; v_gene: TRBV7-9; abundance: -; d_gene: -; CDR3nt: TGTGCCAGCAGCCTCCACGGGACTAGCACAGATACGCAGTATTTT; CDR3aa: CASSLHGTSTDTQYF
j_gene: TRBJ1-2; v_gene: TRBV2; abundance: -; d_gene: TRBD1; CDR3nt: TGTGCCAGCAAAGGACAGGGGCCTAACTATGGCTACACCTTC; CDR3aa: CASKGQGPNYGYTF
j_gene: TRBJ1-1; v_gene: TRBV9; abundance: once; d_gene: -; CDR3nt: TGTGCCAGCAGCGCGGGACGGGCCACTGAAGCTTTCTTT; CDR3aa: CASSAGRATEAFF
j_gene: TRBJ1-2; v_gene: TRBV10-2; abundance: -; d_gene: -; CDR3nt: TGCGCCAGCAGTGTGCTGGGGCGGGAGGGCTACACCTTC; CDR3aa: CASSVLGREGYTF
j_gene: TRBJ2-1; v_gene: TRBV6-4; abundance: once; d_gene: TRBD2; CDR3nt: TGTGCCAGCAGTGACAGCACTAGCGGGGGGAATCGGAACAATGAGCAGTTCTTC; CDR3aa: CASSDSTSGGNRNNEQFF
j_gene: TRBJ2-3; v_gene: TRBV4-2; abundance: -; d_gene: -; CDR3nt: TGTGCCAGCAGCCAAGATCGTAGTGGGATGAATACGCAGTATTTT; CDR3aa: CASSQDRSGMNTQYF
j_gene: TRBJ2-7; v_gene: TRBV11-2; abundance: -; d_gene: -; CDR3nt: TGTGCCAGCGGGGGAGCCCTGACCTACGAGCAGTACTTC; CDR3aa: CASGGALTYEQYF
j_gene: TRBJ1-2; v_gene: TRBV4-1; abundance: few; d_gene: -; CDR3nt: TGCGCCAGCAGCCAAGATCTTCTCCGGTGGGGAGCTGGCTACACCTTC; CDR3aa: CASSQDLLRWGAGYTF
j_gene: TRBJ1-5; v_gene: TRBV10-3; abundance: -; d_gene: TRBD1; CDR3nt: TGTGCCATCAGTGAGTCTACTGGGACAGGGTTAAGCAATCAGCCCCAGCATTTT; CDR3aa: CAISESTGTGLSNQPQHF
j_gene: TRBJ2-6; v_gene: TRBV7-9; abundance: -; d_gene: -; CDR3nt: TGTGCCAGCAGCCAGCAGTGGGGTTTCCGCTCTGGGGCCAACGTCCTGACTTTC; CDR3aa: CASSQQWGFRSGANVLTF
j_gene: TRBJ2-3; v_gene: TRBV2; abundance: once; d_gene: -; CDR3nt: TGTGCCAGCAATTCAATAAGGGGGGGGGATACGCAGTATTTT; CDR3aa: CASNSIRGGDTQYF
j_gene: TRBJ1-1; v_gene: TRBV2; abundance: -; d_gene: -; CDR3nt: TGTGCCAGCAGTGGGGATGCGAACACTGAAGCTTTCTTT; CDR3aa: CASSGDANTEAFF
j_gene: TRBJ1-3; v_gene: TRBV11-3; abundance: -; d_gene: TRBD1; CDR3nt: TGTGCCAGCAGCCCCGGACAGGGGTTCGGAAACACCATATATTTT; CDR3aa: CASSPGQGFGNTIYF
j_gene: TRBJ1-3; v_gene: TRBV5-6; abundance: -; d_gene: -; CDR3nt: TGTGCCAGCAGCTTGGGCGAGGGAAACACCATATATTTT; CDR3aa: CASSLGEGNTIYF
j_gene: TRBJ1-3; v_gene: TRBV5-1; abundance: -; d_gene: -; CDR3nt: TGCGCCAGCAGCTTGGGCCAGGGAAACACCATATATTTT; CDR3aa: CASSLGQGNTIYF
j_gene: TRBJ1-2; v_gene: TRBV30; abundance: -; d_gene: -; CDR3nt: TGTGCCTGGAGTGTACGGGGGGGCTACACCTTC; CDR3aa: CAWSVRGGYTF
j_gene: TRBJ2-1; v_gene: TRBV24-1; abundance: -; d_gene: -; CDR3nt: TGTGCCACCAGTGATGGAGACAACGACAATGAGCAGTTCTTC; CDR3aa: CATSDGDNDNEQFF
j_gene: TRBJ2-7; v_gene: TRBV6-1; abundance: -; d_gene: -; CDR3nt: TGTGCCAGCAGTGAATATGGACAGTACGAGCAGTACTTC; CDR3aa: CASSEYGQYEQYF
j_gene: TRBJ2-5; v_gene: TRBV2; abundance: once; d_gene: -; CDR3nt: TGTGCCAGCAGCAGGGGAGGAGAGACCCAGTACTTC; CDR3aa: CASSRGGETQYF
j_gene: TRBJ2-2; v_gene: TRBV7-9; abundance: -; d_gene: TRBD1; CDR3nt: TGTGCCAGCAGCACAGGACAGGGGGGCACCGGGGAGCTGTTTTTT; CDR3aa: CASSTGQGGTGELFF
j_gene: TRBJ1-4; v_gene: TRBV5-1; abundance: once; d_gene: -; CDR3nt: TGCGCCAGCAGCCCGACGGGGGGAGATAATGAAAAACTGTTTTTT; CDR3aa: CASSPTGGDNEKLFF
j_gene: TRBJ2-7; v_gene: TRBV10-2; abundance: -; d_gene: -; CDR3nt: TGCGCCGGACCGACAGCCTACGAGCAGTACTTC; CDR3aa: CAGPTAYEQYF
j_gene: TRBJ2-5; v_gene: TRBV7-2; abundance: -; d_gene: -; CDR3nt: TGTGCCAGCAGCTTAATGGCCCCTAGCGCCCAAGAGACCCAGTACTTC; CDR3aa: CASSLMAPSAQETQYF
j_gene: TRBJ2-3; v_gene: TRBV19; abundance: -; d_gene: TRBD2; CDR3nt: TGTGCCAGTAGTATAGCGGCGGGGGGGAGAGGTGACACAGATACGCAGTATTTT; CDR3aa: CASSIAAGGRGDTDTQYF
j_gene: TRBJ2-6; v_gene: TRBV12-2; abundance: -; d_gene: -; CDR3nt: TGTGCAAGTCGCTTAGAAGGGTCTGGGGCCAACGTCCTGACTTTC; CDR3aa: CASRLEGSGANVLTF
j_gene: TRBJ1-1; v_gene: TRBV6-5; abundance: -; d_gene: -; CDR3nt: TGTGCCAGCAGTTACTCGCACGGACCCCCCACTGAAGCTTTCTTT; CDR3aa: CASSYSHGPPTEAFF
j_gene: TRBJ1-6; v_gene: TRBV7-7; abundance: -; d_gene: TRBD1; CDR3nt: TGTGCCAGCCAGACGGACAGGGAGTGTTCACCCCTCCACTTT; CDR3aa: CASQTDRECSPLHF
j_gene: TRBJ1-3; v_gene: TRBV5-1; abundance: -; d_gene: -; CDR3nt: TGCGCCAGCAGCTTGTTCGGAGATCAAGGAAACACCATATATTTT; CDR3aa: CASSLFGDQGNTIYF
j_gene: TRBJ1-3; v_gene: TRBV3-1/TRBV3-2; abundance: once; d_gene: -; CDR3nt: TGTGCCAGCAGCCCCATCTTGGAAAACACCATATATTTT; CDR3aa: CASSPILENTIYF
j_gene: TRBJ2-3; v_gene: TRBV6-5; abundance: once; d_gene: TRBD2; CDR3nt: TGTGCCAGCAGTTATCGGCGGGGGGCTACAGATACGCAGTATTTT; CDR3aa: CASSYRRGATDTQYF
j_gene: TRBJ1-1; v_gene: TRBV5-4; abundance: once; d_gene: -; CDR3nt: TGTGCCAGCAGACACGACGGTGGGAACACTGAAGCTTTCTTT; CDR3aa: CASRHDGGNTEAFF
j_gene: TRBJ1-6; v_gene: TRBV5-6; abundance: -; d_gene: TRBD1; CDR3nt: TGTGCCAGCAGAAACAGGGGCTCCTATAATTCACCCCTCCACTTT; CDR3aa: CASRNRGSYNSPLHF
j_gene: TRBJ2-1; v_gene: TRBV29-1; abundance: -; d_gene: TRBD2; CDR3nt: TGCAGCGTTGTTTTAACAGCGGGGGTTGGGGAGCAGTTCTTC; CDR3aa: CSVVLTAGVGEQFF
j_gene: TRBJ1-4; v_gene: TRBV15; abundance: -; d_gene: -; CDR3nt: TGTGCCACCAGCAGAGGATATGAAAAACTGTTTTTT; CDR3aa: CATSRGYEKLFF
j_gene: TRBJ2-5; v_gene: TRBV9; abundance: once; d_gene: TRBD2; CDR3nt: TGTGCCAGCAGCGTAGGAGGTAGCGGGGGGGCTTGGGAGACCCAGTACTTC; CDR3aa: CASSVGGSGGAWETQYF
j_gene: TRBJ1-3; v_gene: TRBV5-1; abundance: -; d_gene: -; CDR3nt: TGCGCCAGCAGCATGAGGACAGCTTCGGCCTCTGGAAACACCATATATTTT; CDR3aa: CASSMRTASASGNTIYF
j_gene: TRBJ2-7; v_gene: TRBV5-1; abundance: -; d_gene: -; CDR3nt: TGCGCCAGCAAGTCGTCACAGTTGAGCTCCTACGAGCAGTACTTC; CDR3aa: CASKSSQLSSYEQYF
j_gene: TRBJ1-2; v_gene: TRBV12-3/TRBV12-4; abundance: -; d_gene: -; CDR3nt: TGTGCCAGCAGTTTGCGGAGTAACTATGGCTACACCTTC; CDR3aa: CASSLRSNYGYTF
j_gene: TRBJ2-3; v_gene: TRBV6-1; abundance: -; d_gene: TRBD2; CDR3nt: TGTGCCAGCAGTGAACGGCGGGGGGCAGATACGCAGTATTTT; CDR3aa: CASSERRGADTQYF
j_gene: TRBJ2-1; v_gene: TRBV5-1; abundance: -; d_gene: -; CDR3nt: TGCGCCAGCAGCTTCGGGGTCGCGGAGATGAATGAGCAGTTCTTC; CDR3aa: CASSFGVAEMNEQFF
j_gene: TRBJ1-6; v_gene: TRBV14; abundance: -; d_gene: TRBD1; CDR3nt: TGTGCCAGCAGCCTCGGACAGGGGGAGTCCTATAATTCACCCCTCCACTTT; CDR3aa: CASSLGQGESYNSPLHF
j_gene: TRBJ2-3; v_gene: TRBV5-4; abundance: -; d_gene: -; CDR3nt: TGTGCCAGCAGTTGGGGGGCGCGGACAGATACGCAGTATTTT; CDR3aa: CASSWGARTDTQYF
j_gene: TRBJ1-1; v_gene: TRBV2; abundance: -; d_gene: -; CDR3nt: TGTGCCAGCATTAGGGAGCAGAGTAACACTGAAGCTTTCTTT; CDR3aa: CASIREQSNTEAFF
j_gene: TRBJ2-7; v_gene: TRBV20-1; abundance: -; d_gene: -; CDR3nt: TGCAGTGCTAGTAGGGCCCCCAGCTCCTACGAGCAGTACTTC; CDR3aa: CSASRAPSSYEQYF
j_gene: TRBJ2-3; v_gene: TRBV6-6; abundance: -; d_gene: -; CDR3nt: TGTGCCAGCAGGCAGGGGCTAGTAGATACGCAGTATTTT; CDR3aa: CASRQGLVDTQYF
j_gene: TRBJ1-5; v_gene: TRBV12-5; abundance: -; d_gene: TRBD1; CDR3nt: TGTGCTAGTGGACCTCCGGGACAGCTGAATCAGCCCCAGCATTTT; CDR3aa: CASGPPGQLNQPQHF
j_gene: TRBJ2-3; v_gene: TRBV27; abundance: -; d_gene: -; CDR3nt: TGTGCCAGCAGGGGATCGGGCACAGATACGCAGTATTTT; CDR3aa: CASRGSGTDTQYF